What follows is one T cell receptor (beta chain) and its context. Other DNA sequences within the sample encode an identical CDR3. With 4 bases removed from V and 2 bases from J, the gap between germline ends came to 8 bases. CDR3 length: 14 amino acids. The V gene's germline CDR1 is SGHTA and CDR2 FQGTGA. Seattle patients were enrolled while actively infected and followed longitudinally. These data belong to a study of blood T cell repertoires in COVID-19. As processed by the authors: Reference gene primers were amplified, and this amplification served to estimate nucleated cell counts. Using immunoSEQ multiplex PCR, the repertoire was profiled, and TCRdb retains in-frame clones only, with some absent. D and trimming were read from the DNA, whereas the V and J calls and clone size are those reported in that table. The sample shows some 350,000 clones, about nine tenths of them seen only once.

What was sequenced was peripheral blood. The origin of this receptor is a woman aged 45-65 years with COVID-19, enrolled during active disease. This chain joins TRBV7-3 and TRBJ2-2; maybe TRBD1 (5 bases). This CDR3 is CASSSQGNTGELFF. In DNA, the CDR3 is TGTGCCAGCAGCTCCCAGGGTAACACCGGGGAGCTGTTTTTT.